These 18 T cell receptor beta chains came from one sample sequenced in a study of spatial heterogeneity in lung cancer. TCRdb reanalysed the 5' RACE reads using MiXCR and keeps one entry per CDR3 protein. The data contain about 80,000 distinct CDR3 sequences, more than 15% of them singletons. Sample time point: sample taken at primary tumor resection. Whole RNA, isolated from tumor, nontumor lung or frozen PBMC, was sequenced without prior sorting. The sequenced sample was PBMCs, obtained at surgery. The origin of the receptors is a male donor with early-stage non-small cell lung cancer.

This clonotype was seen ten or more times. The V and J genes are TRBV2 and TRBJ1-1; the D gene is possibly TRBD1 (5 bases). The CDR3 extends over 11 amino acids. V lost 5 bases and J lost 4, with 5 bases in between. Per the germline V gene, CDR1 is SNHLY and CDR2 is FYNNEI. The CDR3 loop reads CASSQGTEAFF. CDR3 sequence (DNA): TGTGCCAGCAGTCAGGGCACTGAAGCTTTCTTT.

The chain employs TRBV4-1 and TRBJ2-2, with D unresolved. This CDR3 contains 16 residues. In germline, CDR1 is MGHRA, CDR2 YSYEKL. V gave up 3 bases and J gave up 0 bases, with 11 bases separating them. The CDR3 is CASSHLPGANTGELFF. CDR3 in DNA: TGCGCCAGCAGCCACTTGCCCGGAGCGAACACCGGGGAGCTGTTTTTT.

This clonotype occurred a few times. The DNA for the CDR3 is TGTGCCAGTAGAGCGACAACAGATACGCAGTATTTT. It yields the protein CASRATTDTQYF. This chain joins TRBV19 and TRBJ2-3; D remains ambiguous. The germline V gene has CDR1 LNHDA and CDR2 SQIVND (reference sequence). Trimming removed 6 bases from V and 3 bases from J, with 7 bases in between. This CDR3 contains 12 residues. The entire variable domain, with the rest obtained from reference TRBV19 and TRBJ2-3, is as follows: DGGITQSPKYLFRKEGQNVTLSCEQNLNHDAMYWYRQDPGQGLRLIYYSQIVNDFQKGDIAEGYSVSREKKESFPLTVTSAQKNPTAFYLCASRATTDTQYFGPGTRLTVL.

This chain joins TRBV12-3 or TRBV12-4 and TRBJ2-5, with unresolved D. There are 13 residues in the CDR3. V shed 3 bases and J shed 5 bases, with 10 bases lying between them. The CDR3 DNA is TGTGCCAGCAGTTTCGGTGGCGTCGAGACCCAGTACTTC. Translated: CASSFGGVETQYF.

This chain links TRBV9 with TRBJ1-1, with D uncertain. In germline, CDR1 is SGDLS, CDR2 YYNGEE. There are 14 residues in the CDR3. Trimming removed 6 bases at V and 0 bases at J, with 12 bases between. CDR3 in DNA: TGTGCCAGCACTGTGGGCAACATGAACACTGAAGCTTTCTTT. This codes for CASTVGNMNTEAFF.

This clonotype has a single count. The V and J genes are TRBV28 and TRBJ2-2; D might be TRBD1 (5 bases). Deletions cut 10 bases from V and 1 base from J, with 13 bases between. This CDR3 contains 14 residues. Germline lookup yields CDR1 MDHEN and CDR2 SYDVKM. Here the CDR3 reads CATRLGRNTGELFF. The CDR3 DNA reads as TGTGCCACTCGCCTGGGGCGGAACACCGGGGAGCTGTTTTTT. Looking up the rest from reference TRBV28 and TRBJ2-2 gives the full variable domain: DVKVTQSSRYLVKRTGEKVFLECVQDMDHENMFWYRQDPGLGLRLIYFSYDVKMKEKGDIPEGYSVSREKKERFSLILESASTNQTSMYLCATRLGRNTGELFFGEGSRLTVL.

The chain combines TRBV2 with TRBJ2-1, with 9 bases that match TRBD2. This CDR3 contains 15 residues. V was clipped by 4 bases and J by 4 bases; unmatched bases: 5. The germline V gene encodes CDR1 SNHLY and CDR2 FYNNEI. CDR3 sequence reads: CASSASGVTYNEQFF. DNA of the CDR3: TGTGCCAGCAGTGCTAGCGGGGTTACATACAATGAGCAGTTCTTC.

This clonotype was seen a handful of times. This chain links TRBV7-8 with TRBJ1-1, with unresolved D. The CDR3 is 12 residues long. Per germline, CDR1 SGHVS and CDR2 FQNEAQ. The V end was cut by 5 bases, the J end by 5 bases, with 9 bases between. CDR3 in amino acids: CASSAVATEAFF. The CDR3 region has the DNA TGTGCCAGCAGCGCAGTAGCGACTGAAGCTTTCTTT.

This clonotype has just a few counts. This chain connects TRBV20-1 to TRBJ1-5; 12 nucleotides match TRBD1. Germline V gives CDR1 DFQATT, CDR2 SNEGSKA (reference sequence). The CDR3 covers 15 residues. Trimming at V came to 3 bases and at J to 3 bases, leaving 3 bases not matched to a gene. CDR3 protein: CSARGDRGLNQPQHF. The CDR3 region has the DNA TGCAGTGCTAGGGGGGACAGGGGGCTCAATCAGCCCCAGCATTTT.

The rearrangement uses TRBV7-8 and TRBJ2-3; tentative D call: TRBD2 (5 bases). Germline CDR1 and CDR2: SGHVS and FQNEAQ. Trimming left V 1 base short and J 6 bases short, with 8 bases between. CDR3 length: 13 residues. The DNA of the CDR3 is TGTGCCAGCAGCTTAGAGAGGGCGGATACGCAGTATTTT. This translates into CASSLERADTQYF.

V is TRBV6-1 and J is TRBJ2-3; TRBD2 matches 8 bases. Per germline, CDR1 MNHNS and CDR2 SASEGT. J gave up 3 bases and V 2 bases, and 4 bases lay outside the gene matches. This CDR3 has 15 residues. CDR3 sequence: CASSEPGGGTDTQYF. For the CDR3, the DNA is TGTGCCAGCAGTGAACCTGGCGGGGGGACAGATACGCAGTATTTT.

This clonotype was detected ten times or more. V usage is TRBV9 and J usage is TRBJ1-5, with D unresolved. The germline V gene encodes CDR1 SGDLS and CDR2 YYNGEE. The CDR3 has 13 residues. V was trimmed by 2 bases and J by 0 bases, leaving 3 bases between them. The CDR3, as DNA: TGTGCCAGCAGCGTCAATAGCAATCAGCCCCAGCATTTT. As protein: CASSVNSNQPQHF.

The chain links TRBV5-1 to TRBJ2-2; the match to TRBD1 covers 8 bases. The ends lost 4 bases at V and 4 bases at J; junction bases unmatched: 3. Germline V gene data show CDR1 as SGHRS and CDR2 as YFSETQ. The CDR3 is 14 amino acids. This CDR3 is CASSRTGSTGELFF. Here the CDR3 DNA reads TGCGCCAGCAGCCGGACAGGGAGCACCGGGGAGCTGTTTTTT.

V gene TRBV7-9 combines with J gene TRBJ2-3; 7 positions agree with TRBD2. Trimming took 1 base from V and 4 from J; bases not matched to a gene: 11. The germline gives CDR1 SEHNR, CDR2 FQNEAQ (reference sequence). The CDR3 sequence is 17 residues long. CDR3 residues: CASSLGLGGSAADTQYF. The CDR3 nucleotides read TGTGCCAGCAGCTTAGGGCTCGGCGGGAGTGCTGCAGATACGCAGTATTTT.

This clonotype occurred many times. The chain employs TRBV10-3 and TRBJ2-7, with no clear D. Trimming cost V 4 bases and J 6 bases, with 13 bases left between them. Per the germline V gene, CDR1 is ENHRY and CDR2 is SYGVKD. CDR3 length equals 13 residues. CDR3: CAISAPLVSEQYF. The CDR3 DNA reads as TGTGCCATCAGTGCCCCTCTAGTGAGCGAGCAGTACTTC.

Of note for this clonotype: A much larger clone lies one base from this, so it may be a read error. Given the absence of the conserved phenylalanine or tryptophan at the CDR3 end, a read error is likely. The J gene is TRBJ2-2, the V gene TRBV20-1; D is ambiguous. Germline-derived CDR1 and CDR2 are DFQATT and SNEGSKA (reference sequence). The ends were cut back, 3 bases at V and 8 bases at J, with 10 bases in the middle. The CDR3 runs 12 residues. The CDR3 sequence: CSASQTAGELFS. In nucleotides, the CDR3 is TGCAGTGCTAGCCAGACGGCGGGGGAGCTGTTTTCT.

V usage is TRBV5-4 and J usage is TRBJ2-3; no clear D gene. Trimming removed 0 bases at V and 4 bases at J, with 12 bases between. The V gene's germline CDR1 is SGHNT and CDR2 YYREEE (reference sequence). This CDR3 is built from 15 residues. CDR3 coding DNA: TGTGCCAGCAGCTTGGAGTCCGCTAGGGCAGATACGCAGTATTTT. Translation gives CASSLESARADTQYF.

This clonotype has at least ten counts. The chain joins TRBV29-1 to TRBJ2-1; 9 bases are shared with TRBD1. The V gene's germline CDR1 is SQVTM and CDR2 ANQGSEA. The CDR3 extends over 12 amino acids. V shed 6 bases and J 10 bases; nucleotides not matched to a gene: 7. CDR3 amino acids: CSVLRDRAEQFF. CDR3 sequence (DNA): TGCAGCGTGCTCCGGGACAGGGCAGAGCAGTTCTTC.